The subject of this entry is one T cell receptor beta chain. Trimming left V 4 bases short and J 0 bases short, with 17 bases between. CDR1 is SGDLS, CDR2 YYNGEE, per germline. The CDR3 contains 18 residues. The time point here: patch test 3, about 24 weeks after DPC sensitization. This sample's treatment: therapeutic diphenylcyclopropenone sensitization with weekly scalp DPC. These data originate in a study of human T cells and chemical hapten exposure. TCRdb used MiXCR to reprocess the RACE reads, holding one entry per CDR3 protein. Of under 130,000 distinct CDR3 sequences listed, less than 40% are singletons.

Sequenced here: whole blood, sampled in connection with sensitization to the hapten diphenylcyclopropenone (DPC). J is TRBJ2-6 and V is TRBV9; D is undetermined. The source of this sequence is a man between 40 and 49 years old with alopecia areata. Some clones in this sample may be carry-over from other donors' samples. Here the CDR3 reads CASSPLQMKSSGANVLTF. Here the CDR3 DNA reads TGTGCCAGCAGCCCCCTCCAGATGAAGAGCTCTGGGGCCAACGTCCTGACTTTC.